A selection of T cell receptor beta chains follows, all from one sample in a study of CD8+ T cells in alopecia areata. Sequencing was performed with immunoSEQ multiplex PCR; in TCRdb, only in-frame clones are kept and a portion is missing. Counted here are over 120,000 clones, approximately 51% occurring once; the ten biggest clones make up about 1%. The sample consisted of CD4+ T cells sorted from blood, taken at week 0. These TCRs come from a human donor with alopecia areata. Each CDR3 is given with its conserved first and last residue. D genes are given only for firm matches. Rows may omit the clone size; those that give it use once, few, many or a size class.

V gene: TRBV5-1; D gene: NA; J gene: TRBJ1-1; clone size: NA; CDR3 DNA: TGCGCCAGCAGCTTGGAGGGGCTCAACACTGAAGCTTTCTTT; CDR3 protein: CASSLEGLNTEAFF
V gene: TRBV29-1; D gene: TRBD1; J gene: TRBJ1-2; clone size: NA; CDR3 DNA: TGCAGCGTTGGCCCCCAGGGGGCGGGTGGCTACACCTTC; CDR3 protein: CSVGPQGAGGYTF
V gene: TRBV29-1; D gene: NA; J gene: TRBJ1-2; clone size: NA; CDR3 DNA: TGCAGCGCTACTAAGGGTCCTTCCGGAGGAGGCTACACCTTC; CDR3 protein: CSATKGPSGGGYTF
V gene: TRBV29-1; D gene: TRBD2; J gene: TRBJ2-7; clone size: NA; CDR3 DNA: TGCAGCGGGACTAGCGGGAGCTACGAGCAGTACTTC; CDR3 protein: CSGTSGSYEQYF
V gene: TRBV6-6; D gene: NA; J gene: TRBJ2-7; clone size: NA; CDR3 DNA: TGTGCCAGCAGTAACTCCTACGAGCAGTACTTC; CDR3 protein: CASSNSYEQYF
V gene: TRBV5-6; D gene: NA; J gene: TRBJ2-7; clone size: few; CDR3 DNA: TGTGCCAGCAGCTTGGTCGGCAGGGCTTACGAGCAGTACTTC; CDR3 protein: CASSLVGRAYEQYF
V gene: TRBV19; D gene: NA; J gene: TRBJ1-5; clone size: few; CDR3 DNA: TGTGCCAGTAGTATAATTGGGACATCTTTCAATCAGCCCCAGCATTTT; CDR3 protein: CASSIIGTSFNQPQHF
V gene: TRBV25-1; D gene: NA; J gene: TRBJ1-1; clone size: once; CDR3 DNA: TGTGCCAGCAGTGAAGGCGGGGCAGGTCGGACTGAAGCTTTCTTT; CDR3 protein: CASSEGGAGRTEAFF
V gene: TRBV30; D gene: NA; J gene: TRBJ2-7; clone size: few; CDR3 DNA: TGTGCCTGGAGTGTAAACAGTTACGAGCAGTACTTC; CDR3 protein: CAWSVNSYEQYF
V gene: TRBV28; D gene: NA; J gene: TRBJ1-4; clone size: NA; CDR3 DNA: TGTGCCAGCAACCAGGGAGGGGCCCGGGAAAAACTGTTTTTT; CDR3 protein: CASNQGGAREKLFF
V gene: TRBV5-1; D gene: TRBD2; J gene: TRBJ2-7; clone size: NA; CDR3 DNA: TGCGCCAGCAGCTTCGCACTAGCGGCCTACGAGCAGTACTTC; CDR3 protein: CASSFALAAYEQYF
V gene: TRBV4-3; D gene: NA; J gene: TRBJ2-4; clone size: NA; CDR3 DNA: TGCGCCAGCAGCCAAGACAGGGGAAACATTCAGTACTTC; CDR3 protein: CASSQDRGNIQYF
V gene: TRBV20-1; D gene: NA; J gene: TRBJ2-7; clone size: NA; CDR3 DNA: TGCAGTACGCGGCTTTCCTACGAGCAGTACTTC; CDR3 protein: CSTRLSYEQYF
V gene: TRBV21-1; D gene: NA; J gene: TRBJ2-5; clone size: NA; CDR3 DNA: TGTGCCAGCAGCAAATTCACAGGGCCCCAAGAGACCCAGTACTTC; CDR3 protein: CASSKFTGPQETQYF
V gene: TRBV30; D gene: NA; J gene: TRBJ1-1; clone size: once; CDR3 DNA: TGTGCCTGGAGTGGGGACGCCCCCGAGACTGAAGCTTTCTTT; CDR3 protein: CAWSGDAPETEAFF
V gene: TRBV6-1; D gene: TRBD1; J gene: TRBJ1-2; clone size: NA; CDR3 DNA: TGTGCCAGCAGTGAATCCGGGACAGGGTTTGGTGGCTACACCTTC; CDR3 protein: CASSESGTGFGGYTF
V gene: TRBV5-4; D gene: TRBD1; J gene: TRBJ2-5; clone size: NA; CDR3 DNA: TGTGCCAGCAGCTCCCCGCCGGCAGGGGGCGTAGGTCATCAAGAGACCCAGTACTTC; CDR3 protein: CASSSPPAGGVGHQETQYF
V gene: TRBV25-1; D gene: TRBD1; J gene: TRBJ1-1; clone size: NA; CDR3 DNA: TGTGCCAGCAGTAACATAGTAGGGACAGGGTCGACGAACACTGAAGCTTTCTTT; CDR3 protein: CASSNIVGTGSTNTEAFF
V gene: TRBV6-1; D gene: NA; J gene: TRBJ2-1; clone size: few; CDR3 DNA: TGTGCCAGCAGTGAGGCGGCCGAGCAGTTCTTC; CDR3 protein: CASSEAAEQFF
V gene: TRBV28; D gene: NA; J gene: TRBJ2-3; clone size: few; CDR3 DNA: TGTGCCAGCAGTTTAGGAGGGAGATATACGCAGTATTTT; CDR3 protein: CASSLGGRYTQYF
V gene: TRBV4-2; D gene: TRBD2; J gene: TRBJ2-3; clone size: NA; CDR3 DNA: TGTGCCAGCAGCCCACTAGCGGGAGGGCCAGATACGCAGTATTTT; CDR3 protein: CASSPLAGGPDTQYF
V gene: TRBV29-1; D gene: NA; J gene: TRBJ1-1; clone size: NA; CDR3 DNA: TGCAGCGTCCGAGGTAGGTTTGGCACTGAAGCTTTCTTT; CDR3 protein: CSVRGRFGTEAFF
V gene: TRBV29-1; D gene: NA; J gene: TRBJ2-1; clone size: few; CDR3 DNA: TGCAGCGTTGAACTGGACAATGAGCAGTTCTTC; CDR3 protein: CSVELDNEQFF
V gene: TRBV9; D gene: NA; J gene: TRBJ2-2; clone size: NA; CDR3 DNA: TGTGCCAGCAGCCGCCCTCCTGAGGGGGAGCTGTTTTTT; CDR3 protein: CASSRPPEGELFF
V gene: TRBV29-1; D gene: NA; J gene: TRBJ2-7; clone size: few; CDR3 DNA: TGCAGCGTTCGGACGGTTTCAGAAGGGGAGCAGTACTTC; CDR3 protein: CSVRTVSEGEQYF
V gene: TRBV7-2; D gene: TRBD2; J gene: TRBJ2-1; clone size: few; CDR3 DNA: TGTGCCAGCAGCTTAGCCATAGCGGGATACAATGAGCAGTTCTTC; CDR3 protein: CASSLAIAGYNEQFF
V gene: TRBV2; D gene: TRBD1; J gene: TRBJ2-7; clone size: NA; CDR3 DNA: TGTGCCAGCACAGACTTCTCCGGGACAGACTCCTACGAGCAGTACTTC; CDR3 protein: CASTDFSGTDSYEQYF
V gene: TRBV14; D gene: NA; J gene: TRBJ1-1; clone size: NA; CDR3 DNA: TGTGCCAGCAGCCAAGTCAGGCCAACGGGGAACACTGAAGCTTTCTTT; CDR3 protein: CASSQVRPTGNTEAFF
V gene: TRBV14; D gene: TRBD1; J gene: TRBJ1-2; clone size: NA; CDR3 DNA: TGTGCCAGCAGCCAAGCCGGGACAGGGGCATATGGCTACACCTTC; CDR3 protein: CASSQAGTGAYGYTF
V gene: TRBV29-1; D gene: NA; J gene: TRBJ2-3; clone size: NA; CDR3 DNA: TGCAGCGTCGTGCCTGCGGGCACAGATACGCAGTATTTT; CDR3 protein: CSVVPAGTDTQYF
V gene: TRBV19; D gene: NA; J gene: TRBJ2-4; clone size: NA; CDR3 DNA: TGTGCCAGTAAGGGGGAGGCCAAAAACATTCAGTACTTC; CDR3 protein: CASKGEAKNIQYF
V gene: TRBV7-2; D gene: TRBD2; J gene: TRBJ2-1; clone size: NA; CDR3 DNA: TGTGCCAGCAGCACAGTTTCCGGGACTAGCGGGAGCAATGAGCAGTTCTTC; CDR3 protein: CASSTVSGTSGSNEQFF
V gene: TRBV18; D gene: NA; J gene: TRBJ1-5; clone size: NA; CDR3 DNA: TGTGCCAGCTCACTCGGAGGGTTGGATCAGCCCCAGCATTTT; CDR3 protein: CASSLGGLDQPQHF
V gene: TRBV2; D gene: TRBD2; J gene: TRBJ2-7; clone size: NA; CDR3 DNA: TGTGCCAGCAGTCTTTCTGGACTAACGGGAGGTTGGGAGTACTTC; CDR3 protein: CASSLSGLTGGWEYF
V gene: TRBV2; D gene: NA; J gene: TRBJ1-1; clone size: NA; CDR3 DNA: TGTGCCAGCAGTCGAAGAGCCGATAGGAACACTGAAGCTTTCTTT; CDR3 protein: CASSRRADRNTEAFF
V gene: TRBV18; D gene: NA; J gene: TRBJ1-2; clone size: once; CDR3 DNA: TGTGCCAGCTCACCACCGCGACAGCTTAATGTCCGCGGCTACACCTTC; CDR3 protein: CASSPPRQLNVRGYTF
V gene: TRBV7-2; D gene: NA; J gene: TRBJ2-7; clone size: NA; CDR3 DNA: TGTGCCAGCAGCTTAGAGGCTCTGAGGACCGAGCAGTACTTC; CDR3 protein: CASSLEALRTEQYF
V gene: TRBV29-1; D gene: TRBD2; J gene: TRBJ2-1; clone size: NA; CDR3 DNA: TGCAGCGCAGAAACAGGGAGCGGGAGGTTTGAGCAGTTCTTC; CDR3 protein: CSAETGSGRFEQFF
V gene: TRBV6-6; D gene: NA; J gene: TRBJ1-5; clone size: NA; CDR3 DNA: TGTGCCAGCAGTTACTTGATGCAGCCCCAGCATTTT; CDR3 protein: CASSYLMQPQHF
V gene: TRBV5-1; D gene: TRBD1; J gene: TRBJ2-7; clone size: NA; CDR3 DNA: TGCGCCAGCAGCCCGATGGGACAGGGGGACGAGCAGTACTTC; CDR3 protein: CASSPMGQGDEQYF
V gene: TRBV29-1; D gene: NA; J gene: TRBJ1-2; clone size: few; CDR3 DNA: TGCAGCGACGAGGACGGACAATATGGCTACACCTTC; CDR3 protein: CSDEDGQYGYTF
V gene: TRBV7-8; D gene: TRBD1; J gene: TRBJ1-5; clone size: many; CDR3 DNA: TGTGCCAGCAGCCCCGATCGGACAGGGTATAGCAATCAGCCCCAGCATTTT; CDR3 protein: CASSPDRTGYSNQPQHF
V gene: TRBV4-2; D gene: TRBD2; J gene: TRBJ2-5; clone size: NA; CDR3 DNA: TGTGCCAGCAGCCAAGACGGCCTAGCGGACCAAGAGACCCAGTACTTC; CDR3 protein: CASSQDGLADQETQYF
V gene: TRBV7-9; D gene: NA; J gene: TRBJ2-5; clone size: NA; CDR3 DNA: TGTGCCAGCACACAGGGACTGGAGACCCAGTACTTC; CDR3 protein: CASTQGLETQYF
V gene: TRBV23-1; D gene: TRBD1; J gene: TRBJ1-2; clone size: NA; CDR3 DNA: TGCGCCACCCTATATCCCAGGGGGCCTAACTATGGCTACACCTTC; CDR3 protein: CATLYPRGPNYGYTF
V gene: TRBV28; D gene: NA; J gene: TRBJ2-7; clone size: few; CDR3 DNA: TGTGCCAGCGGCACCCACGAGCAGTACTTC; CDR3 protein: CASGTHEQYF
V gene: TRBV2; D gene: NA; J gene: TRBJ2-5; clone size: NA; CDR3 DNA: TGTGCCAGCAGGGCAAGCGGAAAAGAGACCCAGTACTTC; CDR3 protein: CASRASGKETQYF
V gene: TRBV5-1; D gene: NA; J gene: TRBJ2-3; clone size: NA; CDR3 DNA: TGCGCCAGCAGCTTGCTAGCGAGCCAAGATACGCAGTATTTT; CDR3 protein: CASSLLASQDTQYF
V gene: TRBV4-1; D gene: NA; J gene: TRBJ2-6; clone size: NA; CDR3 DNA: TGCGCCAGCAGCCACACAGGGTCCGGGGCCAACGTCCTGACTTTC; CDR3 protein: CASSHTGSGANVLTF
V gene: TRBV7-9; D gene: NA; J gene: TRBJ2-5; clone size: NA; CDR3 DNA: TGTGCCAGCAGCTTGATAAAAGAGACCCAGTACTTC; CDR3 protein: CASSLIKETQYF
V gene: TRBV9; D gene: NA; J gene: TRBJ2-3; clone size: NA; CDR3 DNA: TGTGCCAGCAGCGTAGAAGGACGCGGCTCACGGGATACGCAGTATTTT; CDR3 protein: CASSVEGRGSRDTQYF
V gene: TRBV30; D gene: TRBD2; J gene: TRBJ2-7; clone size: few; CDR3 DNA: TGTGCCTGTAGAGACGGGGGGTTCCTCTCCTACGAGCAGTACTTC; CDR3 protein: CACRDGGFLSYEQYF
V gene: TRBV29-1; D gene: NA; J gene: TRBJ2-7; clone size: NA; CDR3 DNA: TGCAGCGTAGAGCAGGAAGGCCACGAGCAGTACTTC; CDR3 protein: CSVEQEGHEQYF